Listed below are T cell receptor beta chains from one sample, sequenced in a study of CD8 T cells in Susac syndrome. Each CDR3 protein is one row after TCRdb ran MiXCR on the immunoSEQ multiplex PCR reads. The sample consists of 100,000 to 150,000 distinct CDR3 sequences, approximately 95% of them appearing once. The sample comprised CD8+ T cells from PBMCs. The receptors derive from a human donor with multiple sclerosis. CDR3s leave out the opening cysteine and the closing phenylalanine or tryptophan.

j_call	v_call	cdr3_aa
TRBJ2-2	TRBV6-5	AGRVDSTGELF
TRBJ2-3	TRBV7-9	ASSYRTGISTDTQY
TRBJ1-3	TRBV9	ASSVAGGRGIY
TRBJ2-3	TRBV4-1	ASSQEACGRRGTEAWTRTDTQY
TRBJ2-7	TRBV4-1	ASSQVHWGQVDEQY
TRBJ2-1	TRBV4-1	ASSQEGIGSSYNEQF
TRBJ2-3	TRBV27	ASSRPYTDTQY
TRBJ1-2	TRBV13	ASSPEQGGGYT
TRBJ2-7	TRBV20-1	SARDGGSYEQY
TRBJ1-5	TRBV5-6	ASSFSNQPQH
TRBJ2-3	TRBV29-1	SVVFLWRGTNPSTDTQY
TRBJ1-4	TRBV3-1	ASSPTFDRATNEKLF
TRBJ2-1	TRBV14	ASSLADFEWEGKRSYNEQF
TRBJ1-1	TRBV11-2	ASSRRAGGAIHEAF
TRBJ1-5	TRBV27	ASSSLQGANQPQH
TRBJ2-7	TRBV27	ASSYYSSYEQY
TRBJ2-5	TRBV20-1	SARRLGYQETQY
TRBJ2-1	TRBV5-6	ASSLGRLGRVDEQF
TRBJ2-3	TRBV10-3	AISGGSGTDTQY
TRBJ2-1	TRBV5-1	ASRLVAGEGYNEQF
TRBJ2-3	TRBV5-1	ASSPRVGGTDTQY
TRBJ2-1	TRBV5-1	ASSLQANNEQF
TRBJ1-2	TRBV19	ASSPSDSFGYT
TRBJ1-4	TRBV4-1	ASSQHGQGANEKLF
TRBJ2-7	TRBV7-6	ASSPYGGPTRTSEQY
TRBJ2-1	TRBV7-2	ASSSSGRRGSYNEQF
TRBJ2-7	TRBV7-2	ASSSRDRVIYEQY
TRBJ1-1	TRBV5-1	ASSEDPYEAF
TRBJ2-3	TRBV10-3	AIRDRVRTDTQY
TRBJ2-5	TRBV28	ASSLGFTVQETQY
TRBJ1-2	TRBV18	ASSPPVSTDYGYT
TRBJ2-5	TRBV19	ASSMGRLATQETQY
TRBJ2-2	TRBV14	ASSQDRGNTGELF
TRBJ2-2	TRBV3-1	ASSQDRGELF
TRBJ1-5	TRBV20-1	SARFGDQPQH
TRBJ2-5	TRBV7-7	ASSLSLGDNRKETQY
TRBJ1-2	TRBV9	ASSSGYGYT
TRBJ2-2	TRBV10-3	AISGTNTGELF
TRBJ2-3	TRBV6-5	ASSYSGGLGADTQY
TRBJ2-6	TRBV20-1	SASPGPGANVLT
TRBJ2-3	TRBV9	ASSADQDHTQY
TRBJ2-2	TRBV4-1	ASSLSLGLAVRGTGELF
TRBJ2-3	TRBV12-3/TRBV12-4	ASRTRASQY
TRBJ2-1	TRBV20-1	SAVVLAGGRGNEQF
TRBJ2-2	TRBV29-1	SVVGAGGELF
TRBJ2-3	TRBV5-6	ASSLGSGGRTDTQY
TRBJ1-2	TRBV29-1	SVGTGGGGYGYT
TRBJ2-1	TRBV6-6	ASGLARNEQF